A selection of T cell receptor beta chains follows, all from one sample in a study of blood T cell repertoires in COVID-19. This table comes from immunoSEQ multiplex PCR, and its TCRdb copy is limited to in-frame clones, with some not included. Here the sample spans about 60,000 clones, 75% to 90% being singletons. Sequencing was performed on peripheral blood. The receptor set was obtained from a human donor with active COVID-19. The donor label of this sample is uncertain. CDR3s include the opening cysteine and the closing phenylalanine or tryptophan. A D gene is named only where the DNA matches it firmly. Size tells how often a clone was seen (once, few, many) or the class of an expanded clone, and some rows leave it out.

size	D	J	V	DNA	CDR3
-	TRBD2	TRBJ2-1	TRBV2	TGTGCCAGCTCTCTAGCGGCCTACAATGAGCAGTTCTTC	CASSLAAYNEQFF
-	-	TRBJ1-3	TRBV6-5	TGTGCCAGCAGGGCCCGGGAGGGCTTTGGAAACACCATATATTTT	CASRAREGFGNTIYF
-	TRBD2	TRBJ2-1	TRBV10-2	TGCGCCAGCAGGCCTAGCGGGGGGGCCAGTCATGAGCAGTTCTTC	CASRPSGGASHEQFF
-	TRBD2	TRBJ2-7	TRBV27	TGTGCCAGCAGTTACACTAGCGGGGGGCACTACGAGCAGTACTTC	CASSYTSGGHYEQYF
once	-	TRBJ2-1	TRBV19	TGTGCCAGTAGTATAGACGCTAGCTCCTACAATGAGCAGTTCTTC	CASSIDASSYNEQFF
-	TRBD2	TRBJ2-2	TRBV11-3	TGTGCCAGCAGCTTATTCCTAGCGGGAATCACCGGGGAGCTGTTTTTT	CASSLFLAGITGELFF
few	-	TRBJ1-6	TRBV30	TGTGCCTGGAGTTCAGGGAATTCACCCCTCCACTTT	CAWSSGNSPLHF
-	TRBD1	TRBJ1-2	TRBV11-2	TGTGCCAGCAGCTTAGGTTCGGGACAGGCGTATGGCTACACCTTC	CASSLGSGQAYGYTF
-	-	TRBJ2-5	TRBV4-3	TGCGCCAGCAGCCAAGAAGGAGGTAATGGGGAGACCCAGTACTTC	CASSQEGGNGETQYF
-	TRBD2	TRBJ2-1	TRBV13	TGTGCCAGCAGCATAACTAGCGGCGGTCACAATGAGCAGTTCTTC	CASSITSGGHNEQFF
once	-	TRBJ2-7	TRBV10-1	TGCGCCAGCACTCACACCTACGAGCAGTACTTC	CASTHTYEQYF
-	-	TRBJ2-1	TRBV5-3	TGTGCCAGAAGCTTGGACCCAGGGTTCGATGAGCAGTTCTTC	CARSLDPGFDEQFF
-	TRBD1	TRBJ2-3	TRBV19	TGTGCCAGTAGTATCCGACAGGGGTTCGGGGATACGCAGTATTTT	CASSIRQGFGDTQYF
once	TRBD1	TRBJ2-7	TRBV19	TGTGCCAGTAGTATGAAACCGGGACAGAGCTCCTACGAGCAGTACTTC	CASSMKPGQSSYEQYF
-	TRBD2	TRBJ2-7	TRBV4-2	TGTGCCATCCGCCCGGCGCGGACTAGCCATACCTACGAGCAGTACTTC	CAIRPARTSHTYEQYF
-	TRBD2	TRBJ2-1	TRBV6-5	TGTGCCAGCTCACAGCGGGAATTCAATGAGCAGTTCTTC	CASSQREFNEQFF
-	TRBD1	TRBJ2-2	TRBV2	TGTGCCAGCAGAGACAGGGTCGTCACCGGGGAGCTGTTTTTT	CASRDRVVTGELFF
-	TRBD1	TRBJ2-7	TRBV20-1	TGCAGTGCTAGTTCGGACAGGGGAGTTCGGGGGTCCTACGAGCAGTACTTC	CSASSDRGVRGSYEQYF
once	-	TRBJ2-7	TRBV5-4	TGTGCCAGCAGCTTGGAGGATTGGGGGGACGAGCAGTACTTC	CASSLEDWGDEQYF
-	TRBD1	TRBJ2-5	TRBV19	TGTGCCAGTAGCATAGGACAGGGGTATGGAGAGACCCAGTACTTC	CASSIGQGYGETQYF
-	-	TRBJ1-2	TRBV6-5	TGTGCCAGCAGTTACTCGCAAGGGGCGACGGGGGATGGCTACACCTTC	CASSYSQGATGDGYTF
-	TRBD1	TRBJ1-2	TRBV19	TGTGCCAGTAGTATAGAGACGGGCTCCGCGACAGGGAGCGGCTACACCTTC	CASSIETGSATGSGYTF
few	-	TRBJ1-2	TRBV6-5	TGTGCCAGCAGCCGACAACCCGGCCAGAACTATGGCTACACCTTC	CASSRQPGQNYGYTF